The 22 T cell receptor beta chains in this list originate from one sample, sequenced in a study of Ad26.COV2.S vaccination and SARS-CoV-2 variants. Treatment indicated: some 19 received Ad26.COV2.S at low or high dose, single or two shots; several received placebo; per-sample allocation not given. Each sample was drawn 63 days after the first injection (of vaccine or placebo). Profiled with immunoSEQ multiplex PCR; TCRdb holds only in-frame clones, not every one. This table holds around 400,000 clones, over 75% found once. The source material was peripheral blood, sampled in a trial of Ad26.COV2.S vaccine versus placebo. All receptors come from a person between 18 and 60 years old who received the Ad26.COV2.S COVID-19 vaccine or a placebo.

The rearrangement joins TRBV11-3 to TRBJ2-1, with 15 bases lining up with TRBD2. This CDR3 spans 16 amino acids. The germline V gene encodes CDR1 SGHNT and CDR2 YENEEA. V was pared by 4 bases and J by 7 bases, with 5 bases of the junction left unmatched. CDR3 sequence reads: CASSSSGTSGRNEQFF. Here the CDR3 DNA reads TGTGCCAGCAGCTCTTCCGGGACTAGCGGGAGGAATGAGCAGTTCTTC.

This clone has a single count. The chain recombines TRBV5-6 with TRBJ1-1, with D perhaps matching TRBD1 (6 bases). The germline V gene has CDR1 SGHDT and CDR2 YYEEEE. The CDR3 consists of 17 residues. Trimming took off 0 bases at V and 4 bases at J, with 19 bases between the two ends. CDR3 in amino acids: CASSLGRRGALGTEAFF. In DNA form, the CDR3 reads TGTGCCAGCAGCTTGGGACGTAGGGGGGCTTTGGGCACTGAAGCTTTCTTT.

This chain joins TRBV5-4 and TRBJ1-1, with 7 bases identical to TRBD1. V shed 0 bases, J shed 4 bases, and the junction held 3 bases outside the gene matches. The CDR3 has 14 residues. Germline V gene sequence: CDR1 SGHNT, CDR2 YYREEE (reference sequence). CDR3 sequence: CASSLEGGGTEAFF. The CDR3 bases are TGTGCCAGCAGCTTGGAAGGGGGCGGCACTGAAGCTTTCTTT.

The chain has TRBV6-1 and TRBJ2-1; D could derive from TRBD1 or TRBD2 (6 bases each). Germline V gene lookup returns CDR1 MNHNS and CDR2 SASEGT. Trimming left V 5 bases short and J 5 bases short, with 16 bases between. The CDR3 has 15 amino acids. Here the CDR3 DNA reads TGTGCCAGCAGTCGGGACTCCGGGACAAACAATGAGCAGTTCTTC. Amino acid sequence: CASSRDSGTNNEQFF.

The chain employs TRBV7-9 and TRBJ2-2; 9 bases match TRBD1. V lost 4 bases, J lost 3 bases, and 9 bases stayed unmatched. The CDR3 sequence is 17 residues long. Germline V gene sequence: CDR1 SEHNR, CDR2 FQNEAQ (reference sequence). The CDR3 region is CASSSFGDRVHTGELFF. The CDR3 region has the DNA TGTGCCAGCAGCTCCTTTGGGGACAGGGTGCACACCGGGGAGCTGTTTTTT.

The rearrangement links TRBV7-2 to TRBJ2-5, with D possibly being TRBD1 (5 bases). Germline CDR1 reads SGHTA; CDR2 reads FQGNSA. V was pared by 3 bases and J by 5 bases, with 19 bases between. The CDR3 runs to 16 residues. The CDR3 region has the DNA TGTGCCAGCAGCTTGCCAGGGTTAGCTGTGGGGGAGACCCAGTACTTC. Its protein product is CASSLPGLAVGETQYF. Full variable domain (rest looked up from reference TRBV7-2 and TRBJ2-5): GAGVSQSPSNKVTEKGKDVELRCDPISGHTALYWYRQSLGQGLEFLIYFQGNSAPDKSGLPSDRFSAERTGGSVSTLTIQRTQQEDSAVYLCASSLPGLAVGETQYFGPGTRLLVL.

The table lists this clone with a count of one. This chain uses TRBV2 with TRBJ2-3; 10 bases fit TRBD2. The trim removed 11 bases at V and 3 bases at J, leaving 11 bases unmatched. CDR3 size: 15 residues. Germline CDR1 is SNHLY and CDR2 is FYNNEI. The CDR3 reads CAASSGSLLTDTQYF. The CDR3 region has the DNA TGTGCCGCCTCTAGCGGGAGCCTCTTAACAGATACGCAGTATTTT.

The CDR3 loop is CASSIQGVSTDTQYF. For the CDR3, the DNA is TGTGCCAGCAGTATACAGGGGGTTTCCACAGATACGCAGTATTTT. The V and J genes are TRBV28 and TRBJ2-3, with 8 bases fitting TRBD1. Germline V lookup: CDR1 MDHEN, CDR2 SYDVKM. The CDR3 consists of 15 residues. Unmatched junction bases numbered 6, after V lost 5 bases and J lost 2 bases.

The rearrangement uses TRBV9 and TRBJ2-3, with 11 bases that match TRBD2. This CDR3 has 18 amino acids. Germline CDR1 is SGDLS and CDR2 is YYNGEE. V lost 6 bases to trimming and J lost 6 bases; unmatched junction nucleotides: 18. In DNA form, the CDR3 reads TGTGCCAGCAATCCCGGGACTAGCGGATATCTCACCCGGGATACGCAGTATTTT. Amino acids: CASNPGTSGYLTRDTQYF.

The chain joins TRBV21-1 to TRBJ1-5. TRBV21-1 is tagged as a pseudogene. CDR3 length: 13 residues. The CDR3 region is CASSKYADQPQHF. The CDR3 bases are TGTGCCAGCAGCAAATATGCGGATCAGCCCCAGCATTTT.

The chain couples TRBV6-2 or TRBV6-3 to TRBJ2-7; TRBD1 is a possible D gene (6 bases). CDR1 and CDR2 from the germline V gene are MNHEY and SVGEGT. This CDR3 is built from 18 residues. V lost 5 bases, J lost 3 bases, and 26 bases lay in between. The CDR3 DNA sequence: TGTGCCAGCAGTCACCGTTCAGGGGATACGGACTTAGACTACGAGCAGTACTTC. The encoded protein is CASSHRSGDTDLDYEQYF.

The chain is built from TRBV11-2 and TRBJ2-5, with TRBD2 matching over 7 bases. Germline V gene data show CDR1 as SGHAT and CDR2 as FQNNGV. J was trimmed by 2 bases and V by 3 bases; bases with no gene match: 12. The CDR3 runs to 17 residues. For the CDR3, the DNA is TGTGCCAGCAGCTTCGGGGGTAGCGGGCCGGGGCAAGAGACCCAGTACTTC. Translation: CASSFGGSGPGQETQYF.

In its sample, this clone was seen a few times. V gene TRBV7-9 combines with J gene TRBJ2-3; 8 nucleotides agree with TRBD2. Germline CDR1 reads SEHNR; CDR2 reads FQNEAQ (reference sequence). With V trimmed by 3 bases and J by 4 bases, 6 bases remained unmatched. The CDR3 runs 15 residues. The CDR3 nucleotides read TGTGCCAGCAGCTTGGGGGCGGGAGGACCAGATACGCAGTATTTT. This sequence encodes CASSLGAGGPDTQYF.

The genes are TRBV20-1 and TRBJ2-5; D call uncertain. V lost 4 bases to trimming and J lost 5 bases, with 5 bases between them. CDR3 length: 10 amino acids. Per the germline V gene, CDR1 is DFQATT and CDR2 is SNEGSKA (reference sequence). CDR3 nucleotide sequence: TGCAGTGCTAATATGGAGACCCAGTACTTC. This sequence encodes CSANMETQYF.

The chain employs TRBV6-2 or TRBV6-3 and TRBJ1-1; weak D call: TRBD1 (5 bases). This CDR3 comprises 13 residues. CDR1 is MNHEY, CDR2 SVGEGT, per germline. Trimming stripped 4 bases from V and 6 bases from J, with 12 bases between. CDR3 region: CASSSGVGAEAFF. CDR3 in DNA: TGTGCCAGCAGTTCGGGGGTGGGGGCTGAAGCTTTCTTT.

This clone was counted only a few times. The chain uses TRBV9 and TRBJ1-3; 7 bases are shared with TRBD1. Germline V CDR1 and CDR2: SGDLS, YYNGEE. The J segment lost 4 bases and the V segment lost 3 bases, leaving 4 bases of the junction unmatched. CDR3 size: 14 residues. The CDR3 DNA is TGTGCCAGCAGCGCCGGGACAGAAGGAAACACCATATATTTT. Amino acids: CASSAGTEGNTIYF.

The rearrangement links TRBV30 to TRBJ2-2; the D is unclear. Germline V lookup: CDR1 GTSNPN, CDR2 SVGIG (reference sequence). The CDR3 runs 13 residues. The V and J ends lost 1 base and 8 bases respectively, with 11 bases between them. In DNA form, the CDR3 reads TGTGCCTGGAGTGGATTTGGCGCGGGGGAGCTGTTTTTT. Its translation: CAWSGFGAGELFF.

V gene TRBV7-9 combines with J gene TRBJ2-3; 10 positions agree with TRBD1. This CDR3 has 15 residues. Germline loops: CDR1 SEHNR, CDR2 FQNEAQ (reference sequence). Unmatched junction bases numbered 4, after V lost 6 bases and J lost 1 base. The CDR3 DNA sequence: TGTGCCAGCAGTCCGGGACAGGGGCGCACAGATACGCAGTATTTT. Its protein is CASSPGQGRTDTQYF.

The chain links TRBV4-1 to TRBJ2-7; the D is unclear. Germline CDR1 reads MGHRA; CDR2 reads YSYEKL. The CDR3 runs 14 residues. V shed 1 base and J shed 0 bases, with 7 bases lying between them. The CDR3 DNA reads as TGCGCCAGCAGCCAAGTTGAGACCTCCTACGAGCAGTACTTC. Its protein product is CASSQVETSYEQYF.

The J gene is TRBJ2-1, the V gene TRBV7-2; D unresolved. Germline V gives CDR1 SGHTA, CDR2 FQGNSA. Trimming took 1 base from V and 7 from J, leaving 11 bases between them. The CDR3 spans 14 residues. CDR3 nucleotides: TGTGCCAGCAGCTTAGGGTCGGTTATGAATGAGCAGTTCTTC. Its protein is CASSLGSVMNEQFF. The full variable domain, with the rest looked up from reference TRBV7-2 and TRBJ2-1, is GAGVSQSPSNKVTEKGKDVELRCDPISGHTALYWYRQSLGQGLEFLIYFQGNSAPDKSGLPSDRFSAERTGGSVSTLTIQRTQQEDSAVYLCASSLGSVMNEQFFGPGTRLTVL.

J is TRBJ2-5 and V is TRBV6-5, with 8 bases aligning to TRBD2. Germline V gene data show CDR1 as MNHEY and CDR2 as SVGAGI. V shed 4 bases and J 5 bases; nucleotides not matched to a gene: 9. The CDR3 contains 15 residues. The CDR3 coding sequence is TGTGCCAGCAGTTCACTAGCGGAGATAGGGGAGACCCAGTACTTC. This encodes CASSSLAEIGETQYF.

The chain links TRBV7-6 to TRBJ2-5; no definite D call. Germline assignment: CDR1 SGHVS and CDR2 FNYEAQ. V gave up 0 bases and J gave up 6 bases, with 5 bases separating them. The CDR3 covers 12 residues. In DNA form, the CDR3 reads TGTGCCAGCAGCTTAGCCGAGAAGACCCAGTACTTC. Its translation is CASSLAEKTQYF.